Presented here are 27 T cell receptor beta chains from one specimen sequenced in a study of blood T cell repertoires in COVID-19. TCRdb's table, derived via immunoSEQ multiplex PCR, lists solely in-frame clones and lacks some. The sample has approximately 250,000 clones; more than 65% are singletons. Input material: peripheral blood. The receptors were gathered from a woman aged 40 to 49 who had recovered from COVID-19.

The genes are TRBV30 and TRBJ2-3; unclear D gene. The V and J ends lost 2 bases and 4 bases respectively, with 25 bases between them. The CDR3 sequence is 18 residues long. Germline V lookup: CDR1 GTSNPN, CDR2 SVGIG (reference sequence). In nucleotides, the CDR3 is TGTGCCTGGAGTCCAACCGAATTAGATAGCTATTTCCCAGATACGCAGTATTTT. Translated, it gives CAWSPTELDSYFPDTQYF.

The genes are TRBV2 and TRBJ1-1; D is uncertain. V dropped 7 bases and J dropped 2 bases, with 14 bases sitting between them. CDR1 and CDR2 (germline): SNHLY, FYNNEI. This CDR3 comprises 14 residues. DNA for the CDR3: TGTGCCAGCACATTTTCAGGTGCTAACACTGAAGCTTTCTTT. Its translation: CASTFSGANTEAFF.

The chain's CDR3 is CASTWTGLGYGYTF. CDR3 in DNA: TGTGCCAGCACCTGGACAGGCCTAGGCTATGGCTACACCTTC. This chain joins TRBV21-1 and TRBJ1-2; the table's TRBD1 call for D was not verified on the DNA. TRBV21-1 is an annotated pseudogene. The CDR3 has 14 amino acids.

In its sample, this clone was seen once. The chain is built from TRBV27 and TRBJ1-2, with D hard to call. V was trimmed by 5 bases and J by 7 bases, leaving 17 bases between them. Germline V gives CDR1 MNHEY, CDR2 SMNVEV (reference sequence). The CDR3 length is 14 residues. This CDR3 is CASSPISGPGGYTF. CDR3 DNA: TGTGCCAGCAGTCCGATTTCTGGGCCCGGTGGCTACACCTTC.

The gene calls are TRBV9 and TRBJ1-2, with 8 bases aligning to TRBD1. After removal of 4 bases from V and 6 bases from J, the junction contained 20 bases not matched to a gene. The germline gives CDR1 SGDLS, CDR2 YYNGEE. The CDR3 contains 18 residues. The CDR3 DNA sequence: TGTGCCAGCAGCCCTAATGATCCATCGACAGGGGCATGGGATGGCTACACCTTC. It specifies CASSPNDPSTGAWDGYTF.

The chain couples TRBV29-1 to TRBJ2-3; a weak D match, TRBD1 (6 bases). CDR1 and CDR2 (germline): SQVTM, ANQGSEA. V was trimmed by 0 bases and J by 0 bases, leaving 13 bases between them. The CDR3 is 16 amino acids. CDR3 DNA sequence: TGCAGCGTTGAAGAAGTAAGGGGGTGGAGCACAGATACGCAGTATTTT. Translating gives CSVEEVRGWSTDTQYF.

The genes are TRBV23-1 and TRBJ1-1; D perhaps matches TRBD1 (5 bases). TRBV23-1 is an ORF; its function is uncertain. Trimming took 0 bases from V and 0 from J, leaving 8 bases between them. The CDR3 sequence is 15 residues long. CDR3 sequence: CASSQSPRVNTEAFF. DNA of the CDR3: TGCGCCAGCAGTCAATCCCCCAGGGTGAACACTGAAGCTTTCTTT.

V and J are TRBV30 and TRBJ2-1; D is undetermined. The CDR3 length is 11 residues. Germline assignment: CDR1 GTSNPN and CDR2 SVGIG (reference sequence). Trimming removed 7 bases from V and 0 bases from J, with 4 bases in between. The CDR3 DNA reads as TGTGCCTCTAGCTCCTACAATGAGCAGTTCTTC. Translation: CASSSYNEQFF.

The chain is built from TRBV7-6 and TRBJ2-7; D perhaps matches TRBD2 (7 bases). The CDR3 covers 14 residues. Germline V gene lookup returns CDR1 SGHVS and CDR2 FNYEAQ. V lost 3 bases to trimming and J lost 4 bases, with 13 bases between them. The CDR3 sequence: CASSLSGGAYEQYF. The CDR3 coding sequence is TGTGCCAGCAGCTTGAGTGGGGGGGCGTACGAGCAGTACTTC.

This clone came up once. This rearrangement joins TRBV6-6 to TRBJ1-3; D is perhaps TRBD1 (5 bases). V gave up 5 bases and J gave up 0 bases, with 8 bases separating them. Per germline, CDR1 MNHNY and CDR2 SVGAGI (reference sequence). The CDR3 runs 14 residues. The CDR3 protein is CASSVTVSGNTIYF. In DNA form, the CDR3 reads TGTGCCAGCAGTGTGACAGTCTCTGGAAACACCATATATTTT.

This clone has more than one count but fewer than ten. This sequence joins TRBV19 and TRBJ1-5; 11 bases align to TRBD1. Germline V lookup: CDR1 LNHDA, CDR2 SQIVND (reference sequence). The CDR3 runs 15 residues. The V gene end was trimmed by 6 bases and the J gene end by 7 bases; junction bases not matched to a gene: 8. CDR3 region: CASSPGQGDEQPQHF. CDR3 nucleotides: TGTGCCAGTAGCCCGGGACAGGGGGACGAACAGCCCCAGCATTTT.

V gene TRBV10-3 combines with J gene TRBJ2-1; 8 nucleotides match TRBD1. CDR1 and CDR2 (germline): ENHRY, SYGVKD. The CDR3 loop spans 16 amino acids. Trimming removed 6 bases from V and 5 bases from J; junction bases left unmatched: 12. Written as DNA, the CDR3 is TGTGCCATCAGCGAAGACAGGGGAGCATCCGACAATGAGCAGTTCTTC. The encoded protein is CAISEDRGASDNEQFF.

The chain joins TRBV3-1 (or the pseudogene TRBV3-2) to TRBJ1-2; maybe TRBD1 (6 bases). In germline, CDR1 is LGHDT, CDR2 YNNKEL (reference sequence). The CDR3 consists of 15 residues. V dropped 4 bases and J dropped 4 bases, with 16 bases sitting between them. The CDR3 reads CASSPSGGGGYGYTF. DNA for the CDR3: TGTGCCAGCAGCCCCTCGGGGGGCGGGGGCTATGGCTACACCTTC.

This chain joins TRBV7-9 and TRBJ2-3; 8 positions match TRBD2. Losses at the gene ends were 10 bases for V and 7 bases for J; bases not matched to a gene: 13. Germline V lookup: CDR1 SEHNR, CDR2 FQNEAQ (reference sequence). The CDR3 loop spans 14 amino acids. In DNA, the CDR3 is TGTGCCACGGGAGGGGACGATCGGGACCATACGCAGTATTTT. It codes for CATGGDDRDHTQYF.

This chain uses TRBV7-2 with TRBJ1-3; 7 positions agree with TRBD1. This CDR3 has 15 residues. From germline, CDR1 is SGHTA and CDR2 FQGNSA. With V trimmed by 3 bases and J by 0 bases, 2 bases remained unmatched. The CDR3 reads CASSLTGLSGNTIYF. CDR3 sequence (DNA): TGTGCCAGCAGCTTGACAGGGCTCTCTGGAAACACCATATATTTT.

This clone has a handful of counts. The CDR3 coding sequence is TGTGCCAGCAGTGAGTGGAAGGGGGCGGATGGCTACACCTTC. Protein product: CASSEWKGADGYTF. V and J are TRBV25-1 and TRBJ1-2; 7 positions match TRBD1. V shed 3 bases and J 6 bases; nucleotides not matched to a gene: 7. Germline V lookup: CDR1 MGHDK, CDR2 SYGVNS. The CDR3 contains 14 residues.

The chain recombines TRBV14 with TRBJ2-5; TRBD1 agrees at 7 bases. This CDR3 region has 13 residues. The J segment lost 9 bases and the V segment lost 3 bases, leaving 7 bases of the junction unmatched. CDR1 and CDR2 (germline): SGHDN, FVKESK. CDR3 bases: TGTGCCAGCAGCCACCGGACAGGCCCCCCCCAGTACTTC. This translates into CASSHRTGPPQYF. The whole variable domain, remainder taken from reference TRBV14 and TRBJ2-5, is EAGVTQFPSHSVIEKGQTVTLRCDPISGHDNLYWYRRVMGKEIKFLLHFVKESKQDESGMPNNRFLAERTGGTYSTLKVQPAELEDSGVYFCASSHRTGPPQYFGPGTRLLVL.

The gene calls are TRBV2 and TRBJ1-2; D is undetermined. With 6 bases removed from V and 8 bases from J, the gap between germline ends came to 13 bases. CDR1 and CDR2 (germline): SNHLY, FYNNEI. CDR3 length: 12 amino acids. This chain's CDR3 is CASREDLLGYTF. The CDR3 DNA follows: TGTGCCAGCAGGGAGGACCTCTTAGGCTACACCTTC. The variable domain in full, completed from reference TRBV2 and TRBJ1-2, reads EPEVTQTPSHQVTQMGQEVILRCVPISNHLYFYWYRQILGQKVEFLVSFYNNEISEKSEIFDDQFSVERPDGSNFTLKIRSTKLEDSAMYFCASREDLLGYTFGSGTRLTVV.

The V gene is TRBV28, the J gene TRBJ2-2, with D possibly matching TRBD2 (6 bases). Germline V gene data show CDR1 as MDHEN and CDR2 as SYDVKM. This CDR3 contains 16 residues. V was clipped by 1 base and J by 0 bases, with 9 bases between them. The DNA for the CDR3 is TGTGCCAGCAGTTTATTTCGGGGGACGAACACCGGGGAGCTGTTTTTT. This gives the protein CASSLFRGTNTGELFF. Based on the CDR3 plus reference TRBV28 and TRBJ2-2, the full variable domain is DVKVTQSSRYLVKRTGEKVFLECVQDMDHENMFWYRQDPGLGLRLIYFSYDVKMKEKGDIPEGYSVSREKKERFSLILESASTNQTSMYLCASSLFRGTNTGELFFGEGSRLTVL.

This chain links TRBV25-1 with TRBJ1-1; no definite D call. Germline CDR1 and CDR2: MGHDK and SYGVNS. The CDR3 is 16 amino acids. V lost 2 bases, J lost 3 bases, and 16 bases lay in between. Written as DNA, the CDR3 is TGTGCCAGCAGTGAAATAGGTACAGCCACGTACACTGAAGCTTTCTTT. Its protein is CASSEIGTATYTEAFF.

This clone was counted once. This rearrangement joins TRBV5-1 to TRBJ2-7; TRBD1 agrees at 10 bases. The V segment lost 2 bases and the J segment 4 bases; nucleotides outside the gene matches: 3. The CDR3 is 14 residues long. CDR1 is SGHRS, CDR2 YFSETQ, per germline. Written as DNA, the CDR3 is TGCGCCAGCAGCTTTGGACAGGGGGTGTACGAGCAGTACTTC. Amino acid sequence: CASSFGQGVYEQYF. Full variable domain (outside the CDR3, taken from reference TRBV5-1 and TRBJ2-7): KAGVTQTPRYLIKTRGQQVTLSCSPISGHRSVSWYQQTPGQGLQFLFEYFSETQRNKGNFPGRFSGRQFSNSRSEMNVSTLELGDSALYLCASSFGQGVYEQYFGPGTRLTVT.

V and J are TRBV7-6 and TRBJ2-5; 8 bases match TRBD1. Germline CDR1 reads SGHVS; CDR2 reads FNYEAQ. V lost 5 bases and J lost 5; bases outside the gene matches: 10. This CDR3 is 15 amino acids long. The CDR3 loop is CASSSNQGAGETQYF. The CDR3 DNA follows: TGTGCCAGCAGCAGCAATCAGGGGGCGGGGGAGACCCAGTACTTC.

This chain uses TRBV4-3 with TRBJ2-7; unclear D gene. V was trimmed by 1 base and J by 6 bases, leaving 10 bases between them. Germline-derived CDR1 and CDR2 are LGHNA and YSLEER. This CDR3 spans 13 amino acids. The CDR3 DNA follows: TGCGCCAGCAGCCAAGTCCGTGTGTCCGAGCAGTACTTC. Translation gives CASSQVRVSEQYF.

The rearrangement joins TRBV6-2 or TRBV6-3 to TRBJ1-4; 9 bases align to TRBD1. V dropped 2 bases and J dropped 6; count of bases not matched to a gene: 7. CDR3 size: 16 residues. Per the germline V gene, CDR1 is MNHEY and CDR2 is SVGEGT. This chain's CDR3 is CASSYAIWTGDEKLFF. Here the CDR3 DNA reads TGTGCCAGCAGTTACGCCATTTGGACAGGGGATGAAAAACTGTTTTTT.

This clone was seen only once. This CDR3 reads CASSQAPGSREQFF. CDR3 in DNA: TGTGCCAGCAGCCAAGCCCCGGGGTCTAGGGAGCAGTTCTTC. The rearrangement links TRBV3-1 (or the pseudogene TRBV3-2) to TRBJ2-1, with D perhaps matching TRBD2 (5 bases). This CDR3 contains 14 residues. Trimming pared 1 base from V and 10 bases from J, leaving 14 bases between. Germline assignment: CDR1 LGHDT and CDR2 YNNKEL (reference sequence).

This chain uses TRBV3-1 (or the pseudogene TRBV3-2) with TRBJ2-5; D may be TRBD2 (6 bases). The CDR3 is made up of 13 amino acids. Looked up from germline, CDR1 is LGHDT and CDR2 is YNNKEL (reference sequence). Between the trimmed V and J ends, which lost 5 bases and 2 bases, there was a span of 9 bases. In DNA form, the CDR3 reads TGTGCCAGCAGCTTAGCGGCTCAAGAGACCCAGTACTTC. It translates to CASSLAAQETQYF.

V and J are TRBV3-1 (or the pseudogene TRBV3-2) and TRBJ2-1, with TRBD2 identical over 9 bases. Germline CDR1 reads LGHDT; CDR2 reads YNNKEL (reference sequence). The CDR3 loop spans 15 amino acids. V shed 1 base and J 8 bases; nucleotides not matched to a gene: 6. DNA of the CDR3: TGTGCCAGCAGCCAAGGAGCGGGGGGTTTCGATGAGCAGTTCTTC. It translates to CASSQGAGGFDEQFF.